These T cell receptor beta chains were read from a single sample in a study of cytomegalovirus exposure and HLA in healthy donors. TCRdb keeps only in-frame clones here, not all; method: immunoSEQ multiplex PCR. The sample has 85,000 to 130,000 clones, 70% to 80% seen once. Sequencing was done on a sample of PBMCs. These receptors were obtained from a boy aged 5-17 years in good health and CMV-seronegative. The CDR3 runs from the conserved cysteine through the conserved F or W. The D gene is left open where the match is weak. Size is stated for part of the rows, as once, few or many counts, or as a class when the clone is expanded.

.	TRBV6-5	13	.	TRBJ2-7	TGTGCCACCAGGGGCAGGCCAGACTACGAGCAGTACTTC	CATRGRPDYEQYF
TRBD1	TRBV4-3	15	.	TRBJ2-3	TGCGCCAGCAGCCACCGGGACAGGGATACAGATACGCAGTATTTT	CASSHRDRDTDTQYF
TRBD2	TRBV27	15	.	TRBJ2-7	TGTGCCAGCAGTCAAGGACTAGCGGGAAGGTACGAGCAGTACTTC	CASSQGLAGRYEQYF
.	TRBV29-1	12	.	TRBJ2-1	TGCAGCGTTGTACAGGGTCGGGATGAGCAGTTCTTC	CSVVQGRDEQFF
.	TRBV15	15	.	TRBJ2-3	TGTGCCACCAGCAGAGGAGGTTCTCTCACAGATACGCAGTATTTT	CATSRGGSLTDTQYF
TRBD2	TRBV7-8	15	few	TRBJ2-7	TGTGCCAGCAGCTTAGTTGCGGGGGAGCTTTATGAGCAGTACTTC	CASSLVAGELYEQYF
.	TRBV11-3	15	.	TRBJ2-1	TGTGCCAGCACCTCTTTAGGGGGAGTTTACAATGAGCAGTTCTTC	CASTSLGGVYNEQFF
TRBD2	TRBV5-1	16	.	TRBJ2-3	TGCGCCAGCAGCTTGGTCGCGGGAGCCTACACAGATACGCAGTATTTT	CASSLVAGAYTDTQYF
.	TRBV30	11	.	TRBJ1-5	TGTGCCTGGAGTCACGGTCAGCCCCAGCATTTT	CAWSHGQPQHF
TRBD2	TRBV7-2	16	few	TRBJ2-1	TGTGCCAGCAGCGCCCGGTTAGCGGGGGTTTACAATGAGCAGTTCTTC	CASSARLAGVYNEQFF
TRBD2	TRBV5-1	16	.	TRBJ2-1	TGCGCCAGCAGCAGGGGACTAGCGGGGTTTTACAATGAGCAGTTCTTC	CASSRGLAGFYNEQFF
.	TRBV7-8	12	.	TRBJ2-7	TGTGCCATGTTTAGAACCTCCTACGAGCAGTACTTC	CAMFRTSYEQYF
.	TRBV7-9	14	.	TRBJ1-3	TGTGCCAGCAGCCGGGGGGACTCTGGAAACACCATATATTTT	CASSRGDSGNTIYF
TRBD1	TRBV27	14	.	TRBJ1-1	TGTGCCAGCAGTCCACAGGGGGCCGGGACTGAAGCTTTCTTT	CASSPQGAGTEAFF
.	TRBV28	14	few	TRBJ1-1	TGTGCCAGCAGTTTATGGGGAGGGAACACTGAAGCTTTCTTT	CASSLWGGNTEAFF
.	TRBV9	13	.	TRBJ1-1	TGTGCCAGCAGCGTAGGGCCGGGCACTGAAGCTTTCTTT	CASSVGPGTEAFF
.	TRBV28	17	.	TRBJ2-3	TGTGCCAGCAGTCCCCTAGGGTGGGGCGAACGTGTAGATACGCAGTATTTT	CASSPLGWGERVDTQYF
TRBD1	TRBV6-4	16	.	TRBJ2-6	TGTGCCAGCAGTGACCCGACAGGGGTCGGGGCCAACGTCCTGACTTTC	CASSDPTGVGANVLTF
.	TRBV7-9	15	once	TRBJ2-7	TGTGCCAGCAGCTTAGGGTCAGGGTGGGCCTACGAGCAGTACTTC	CASSLGSGWAYEQYF
.	TRBV14	11	.	TRBJ2-3	TGTGCCAGCAGCCAAGCTACTACGCAGTATTTT	CASSQATTQYF
.	TRBV7-9	18	.	TRBJ2-7	TGTGCCAGCAGCTCGCTCCTCACCGGGTCTAGGAATACCTACGAGCAGTACTTC	CASSSLLTGSRNTYEQYF
.	TRBV5-1	15	.	TRBJ2-7	TGCGCCAGCGGAAAAGGGGACACGAGCTCCTACGAGCAGTACTTC	CASGKGDTSSYEQYF
TRBD1	TRBV6-5	14	.	TRBJ2-7	TGTGCCAGCAGTTACTCGGACAGGGTGTACGAGCAGTACTTC	CASSYSDRVYEQYF
.	TRBV5-1	18	.	TRBJ1-3	TGCGCCAGCAGCTTTTCCATCGGAGACAGTACATCGGGAAACACCATATATTTT	CASSFSIGDSTSGNTIYF
.	TRBV5-6	15	.	TRBJ1-3	TGTGCCAGCAGCACCTACCAGGTTTCTAGAAACACCATATATTTT	CASSTYQVSRNTIYF
.	TRBV11-1	17	once	TRBJ2-7	TGTGCCAGCAGCTTAGCGCGGGGTATAAGGCTGCCCTACGAGCAGTACTTC	CASSLARGIRLPYEQYF
.	TRBV10-3	18	few	TRBJ2-3	TGTGCCATCAGTGAGAGAGACGAGGGTCTACGAACCACAGATACGCAGTATTTT	CAISERDEGLRTTDTQYF
TRBD1	TRBV18	16	few	TRBJ1-1	TGTGCCAGCTCACTCGGACAGGGCCCCCTTTTGCCTGAAGCTTTCTTT	CASSLGQGPLLPEAFF
.	TRBV5-6	13	.	TRBJ1-2	TGTGCCAGCAGCCCTACAGAGAACTATGGCTACACCTTC	CASSPTENYGYTF
.	TRBV7-7	14	.	TRBJ2-2	TGTGCCAGCAGCACCCGGGACATTCCTGGAAGGCTGTTTTTT	CASSTRDIPGRLFF
.	TRBV6-6	13	.	TRBJ2-3	TGTGCCAGCAGTTATTCGGGCACAGATACGCAGTATTTT	CASSYSGTDTQYF
.	TRBV30	10	few	TRBJ1-2	TGTGCCTGGAGCAGGGATGGCTACACCTTC	CAWSRDGYTF